The 3 T cell receptor beta chains listed next were all sequenced from one sample in a study of T cells in Graves' hyperthyroidism and ophthalmopathy. RNA transcripts served as the template for amplifying TCR beta CDR3 regions. The HTBI set primed first-round TCR CDR3 RT-PCR. Via MiXCR, TCRdb re-called the multiplex PCR reads, giving one row per CDR3 protein. The sample includes more than 500,000 distinct CDR3 sequences, 13% to 15% of them seen just once. The sequenced sample consisted of blood. Receptors originate from a woman aged 40 to 49 with Graves' hyperthyroidism.

This clonotype was detected ten times or more. The V and J genes are TRBV5-1 and TRBJ1-2; TRBD1 aligns across 10 bases. The CDR3 loop spans 15 amino acids. Germline V lookup: CDR1 SGHRS, CDR2 YFSETQ. The V gene end was trimmed by 4 bases and the J gene end by 6 bases; junction bases not matched to a gene: 9. The CDR3 bases are TGCGCCAGCAGCGGAACGACAGGGGGCCAGAATGGCTACACCTTC. Amino acids: CASSGTTGGQNGYTF. The full variable domain, rest sourced from reference TRBV5-1 and TRBJ1-2, is KAGVTQTPRYLIKTRGQQVTLSCSPISGHRSVSWYQQTPGQGLQFLFEYFSETQRNKGNFPGRFSGRQFSNSRSEMNVSTLELGDSALYLCASSGTTGGQNGYTFGSGTRLTVV.

V and J are TRBV7-9 and TRBJ2-1, with D perhaps assigned TRBD1 or TRBD2 (5 bases each). V was trimmed by 5 bases and J by 5 bases, leaving 10 bases between them. Germline CDR1 and CDR2: SEHNR and FQNEAQ (reference sequence). The CDR3 totals 13 residues. For the CDR3, the DNA is TGTGCCAGCAGCGGGGACGTACACAATGAGCAGTTCTTC. It translates to CASSGDVHNEQFF.

This clonotype occurred many times. This chain uses TRBV11-3 with TRBJ2-7; no clear D gene. Germline V gene data show CDR1 as SGHNT and CDR2 as YENEEA. The CDR3 extends over 11 amino acids. V was shortened by 0 bases and J by 5 bases, with 2 bases between the two germline ends. The chain's CDR3 is CASSLENEQYF. The CDR3 DNA reads TGTGCCAGCAGCTTAGAAAACGAGCAGTACTTC.